This T cell receptor beta chain comes out of a study of shared clonotypes between healthy human individuals. Study as a whole: Plates per donor: three CD4 naive, three CD4 memory, two CD8 naive, one CD8 memory.

The study's findings and limits: Non-shared clonotypes showed lower generation probabilities than clonotypes common to all four donors. Rarefaction gave evidence that sorted-subset sequencing remained incomplete despite large depth.

Here immunoSEQ multiplex PCR was the method, and the copy in TCRdb shows in-frame clones only, minus some. The profile shows millions of clones, about 95% of them singletons. The junction had 6 bases not matched to a gene; V was cut back by 1 base and J by 2 bases. The CDR3 length is 16 residues. Germline loops: CDR1 SGHTA, CDR2 FQGTGA. A note on this clone: Its antigen is unidentified.

The TCR originated in a man aged 18-30 years in good health. The rearrangement links TRBV7-3 to TRBJ2-3; TRBD1 aligns across 7 bases. Source material: naive CD4+ T cells sorted from blood. The subset: CD45RA+ positively selected. The CDR3 DNA is TGTGCCAGCAGCTTAAGGCCGGGGACAGTCACAGATACGCAGTATTTT. Residues: CASSLRPGTVTDTQYF.